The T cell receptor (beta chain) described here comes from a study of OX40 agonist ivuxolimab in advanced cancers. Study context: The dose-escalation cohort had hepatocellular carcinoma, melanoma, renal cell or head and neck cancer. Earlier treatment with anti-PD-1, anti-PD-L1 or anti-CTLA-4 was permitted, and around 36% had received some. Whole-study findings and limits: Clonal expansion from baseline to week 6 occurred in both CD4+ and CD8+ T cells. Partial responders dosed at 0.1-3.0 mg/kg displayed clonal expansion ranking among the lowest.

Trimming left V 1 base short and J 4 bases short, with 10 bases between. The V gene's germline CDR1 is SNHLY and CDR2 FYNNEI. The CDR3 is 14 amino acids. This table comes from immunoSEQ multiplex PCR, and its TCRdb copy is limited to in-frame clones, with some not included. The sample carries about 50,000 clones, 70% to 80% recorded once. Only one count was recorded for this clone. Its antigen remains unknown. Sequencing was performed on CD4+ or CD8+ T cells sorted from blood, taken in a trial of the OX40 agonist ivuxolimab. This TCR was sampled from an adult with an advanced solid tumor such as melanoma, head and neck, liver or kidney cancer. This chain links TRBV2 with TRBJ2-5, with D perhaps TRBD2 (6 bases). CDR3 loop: CASSEERVLETQYF. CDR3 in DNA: TGTGCCAGCAGTGAAGAGCGGGTTTTAGAGACCCAGTACTTC.